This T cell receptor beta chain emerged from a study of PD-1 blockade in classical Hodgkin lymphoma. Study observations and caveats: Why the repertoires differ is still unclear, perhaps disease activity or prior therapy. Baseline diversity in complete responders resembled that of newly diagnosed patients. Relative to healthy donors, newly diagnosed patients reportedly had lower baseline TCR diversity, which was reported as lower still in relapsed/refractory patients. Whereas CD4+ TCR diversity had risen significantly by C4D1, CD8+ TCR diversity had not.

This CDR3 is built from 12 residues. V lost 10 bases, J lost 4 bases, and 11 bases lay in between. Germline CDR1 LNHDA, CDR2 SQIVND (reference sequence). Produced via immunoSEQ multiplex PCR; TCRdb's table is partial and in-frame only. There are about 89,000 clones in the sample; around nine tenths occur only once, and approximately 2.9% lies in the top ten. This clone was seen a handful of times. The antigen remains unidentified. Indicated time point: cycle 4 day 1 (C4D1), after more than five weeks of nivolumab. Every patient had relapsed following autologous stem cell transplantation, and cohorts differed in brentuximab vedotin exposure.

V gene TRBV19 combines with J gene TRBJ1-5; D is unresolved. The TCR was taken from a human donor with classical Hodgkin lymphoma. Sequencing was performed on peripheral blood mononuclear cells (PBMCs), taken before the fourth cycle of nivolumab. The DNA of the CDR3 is TGTGCCACATACGCGAGAAATCAGCCCCAGCATTTT. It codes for CATYARNQPQHF.